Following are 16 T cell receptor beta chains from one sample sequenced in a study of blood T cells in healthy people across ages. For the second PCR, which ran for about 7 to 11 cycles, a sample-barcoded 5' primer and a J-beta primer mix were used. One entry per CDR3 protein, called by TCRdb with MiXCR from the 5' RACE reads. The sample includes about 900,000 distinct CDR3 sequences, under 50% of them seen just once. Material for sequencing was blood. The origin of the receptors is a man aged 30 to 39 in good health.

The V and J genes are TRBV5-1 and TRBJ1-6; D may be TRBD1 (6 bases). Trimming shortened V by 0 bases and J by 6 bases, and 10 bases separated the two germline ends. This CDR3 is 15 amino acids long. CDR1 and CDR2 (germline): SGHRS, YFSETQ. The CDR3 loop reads CASSLAGAGNSPLHF. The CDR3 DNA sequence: TGCGCCAGCAGCTTGGCAGGGGCCGGTAATTCACCCCTCCACTTT.

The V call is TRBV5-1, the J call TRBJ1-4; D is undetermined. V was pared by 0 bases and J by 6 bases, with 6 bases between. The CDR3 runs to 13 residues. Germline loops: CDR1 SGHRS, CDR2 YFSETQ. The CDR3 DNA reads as TGCGCCAGCAGCTTGGAGGAGGATGAAAAACTGTTTTTT. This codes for CASSLEEDEKLFF.

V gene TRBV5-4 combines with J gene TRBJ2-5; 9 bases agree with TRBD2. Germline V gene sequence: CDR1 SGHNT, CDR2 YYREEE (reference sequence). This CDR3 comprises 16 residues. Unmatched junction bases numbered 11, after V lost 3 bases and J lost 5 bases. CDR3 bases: TGTGCCAGCAGCTCCTACCTTGGCGGGGGGGCTGAGACCCAGTACTTC. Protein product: CASSSYLGGGAETQYF.

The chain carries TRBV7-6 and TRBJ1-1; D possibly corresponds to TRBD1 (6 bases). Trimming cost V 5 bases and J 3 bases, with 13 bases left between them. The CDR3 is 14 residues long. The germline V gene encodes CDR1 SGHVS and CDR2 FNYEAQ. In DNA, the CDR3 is TGTGCCAGCAGCAAACAAAACAGGGACACTGAAGCTTTCTTT. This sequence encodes CASSKQNRDTEAFF.

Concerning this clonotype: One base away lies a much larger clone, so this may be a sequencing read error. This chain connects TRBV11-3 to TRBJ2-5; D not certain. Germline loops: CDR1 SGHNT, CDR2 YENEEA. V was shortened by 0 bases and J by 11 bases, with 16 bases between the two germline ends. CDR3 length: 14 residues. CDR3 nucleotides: TGTGCCAGCAGCTTAGAAGGCCAAGACAATGAGCAGTACTTC. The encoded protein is CASSLEGQDNEQYF.

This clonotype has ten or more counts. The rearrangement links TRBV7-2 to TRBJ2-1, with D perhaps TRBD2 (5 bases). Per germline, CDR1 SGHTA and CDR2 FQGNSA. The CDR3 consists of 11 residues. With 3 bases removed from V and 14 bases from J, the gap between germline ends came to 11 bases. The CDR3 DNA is TGTGCCAGCAGCTTGACTATAAGGAAGTTCTTC. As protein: CASSLTIRKFF. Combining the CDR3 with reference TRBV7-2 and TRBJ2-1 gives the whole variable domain GAGVSQSPSNKVTEKGKDVELRCDPISGHTALYWYRQSLGQGLEFLIYFQGNSAPDKSGLPSDRFSAERTGGSVSTLTIQRTQQEDSAVYLCASSLTIRKFFGPGTRLTVL.

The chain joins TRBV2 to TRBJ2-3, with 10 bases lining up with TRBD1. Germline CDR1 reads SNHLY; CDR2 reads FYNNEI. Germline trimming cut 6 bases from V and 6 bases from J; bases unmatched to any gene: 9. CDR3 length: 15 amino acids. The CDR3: CASSSGQGVFDTQYF. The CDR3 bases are TGTGCCAGCAGCTCCGGACAGGGGGTTTTTGATACGCAGTATTTT.

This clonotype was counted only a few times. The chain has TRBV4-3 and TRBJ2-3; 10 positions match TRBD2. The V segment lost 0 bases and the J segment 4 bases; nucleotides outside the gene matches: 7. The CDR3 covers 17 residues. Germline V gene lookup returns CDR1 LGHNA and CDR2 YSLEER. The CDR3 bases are TGCGCCAGCAGCCAAGATTCAAGCGGGGGGGCGGCAGATACGCAGTATTTT. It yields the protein CASSQDSSGGAADTQYF.

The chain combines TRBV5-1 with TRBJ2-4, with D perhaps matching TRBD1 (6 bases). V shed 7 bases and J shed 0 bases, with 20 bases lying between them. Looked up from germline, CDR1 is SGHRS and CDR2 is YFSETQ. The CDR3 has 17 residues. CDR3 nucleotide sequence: TGCGCCAGCCACCTAGGCCCCGGCAGGGGAGCCAAAAACATTCAGTACTTC. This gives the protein CASHLGPGRGAKNIQYF.

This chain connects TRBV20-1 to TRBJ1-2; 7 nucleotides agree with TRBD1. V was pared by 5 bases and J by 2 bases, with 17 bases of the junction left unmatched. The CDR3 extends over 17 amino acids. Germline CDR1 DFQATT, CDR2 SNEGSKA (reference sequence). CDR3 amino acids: CSAPDRYSGRTNYGYTF. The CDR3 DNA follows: TGCAGTGCTCCGGACAGGTACAGCGGTCGCACGAACTATGGCTACACCTTC.

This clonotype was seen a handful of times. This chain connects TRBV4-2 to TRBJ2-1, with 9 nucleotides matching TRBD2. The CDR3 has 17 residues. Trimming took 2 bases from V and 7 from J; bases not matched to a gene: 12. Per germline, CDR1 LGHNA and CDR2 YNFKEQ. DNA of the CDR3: TGTGCCAGCAGCCAACAGGACGGCGGGGGGGCGGGTAATGAGCAGTTCTTC. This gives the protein CASSQQDGGGAGNEQFF.

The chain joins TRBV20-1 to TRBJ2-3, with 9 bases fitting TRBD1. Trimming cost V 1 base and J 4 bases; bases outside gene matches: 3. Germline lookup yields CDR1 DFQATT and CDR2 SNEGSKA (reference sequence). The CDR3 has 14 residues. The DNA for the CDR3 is TGCAGTGCTAGAGGACAGGGGGTTTCAGATACGCAGTATTTT. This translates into CSARGQGVSDTQYF.

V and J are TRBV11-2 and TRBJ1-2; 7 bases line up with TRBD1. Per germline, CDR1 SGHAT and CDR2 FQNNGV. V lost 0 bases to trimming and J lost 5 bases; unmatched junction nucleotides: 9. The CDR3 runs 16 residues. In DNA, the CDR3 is TGTGCCAGCAGCTTAGATAGAGGGGGCGCCGTATATGGCTACACCTTC. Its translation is CASSLDRGGAVYGYTF.

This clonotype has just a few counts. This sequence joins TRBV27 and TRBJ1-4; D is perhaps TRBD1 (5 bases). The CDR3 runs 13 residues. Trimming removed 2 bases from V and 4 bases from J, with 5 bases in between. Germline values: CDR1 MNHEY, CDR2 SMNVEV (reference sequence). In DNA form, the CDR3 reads TGTGCCAGCAGTTTACAGGGTAATGAAAAACTGTTTTTT. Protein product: CASSLQGNEKLFF.

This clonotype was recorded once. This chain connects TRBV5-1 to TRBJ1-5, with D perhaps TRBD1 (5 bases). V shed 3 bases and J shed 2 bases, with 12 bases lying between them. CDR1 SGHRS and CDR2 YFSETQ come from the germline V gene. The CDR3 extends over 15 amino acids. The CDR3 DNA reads TGCGCCAGCAGCTATGGGGACGCCGGCAATCAGCCCCAGCATTTT. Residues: CASSYGDAGNQPQHF.

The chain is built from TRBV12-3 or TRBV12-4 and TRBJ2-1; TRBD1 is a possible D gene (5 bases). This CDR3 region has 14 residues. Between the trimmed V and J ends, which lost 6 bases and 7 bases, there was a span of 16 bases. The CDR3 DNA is TGTGCCAGCAGGTCGCAGGGATTTCGAAATGAGCAGTTCTTC. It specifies CASRSQGFRNEQFF.